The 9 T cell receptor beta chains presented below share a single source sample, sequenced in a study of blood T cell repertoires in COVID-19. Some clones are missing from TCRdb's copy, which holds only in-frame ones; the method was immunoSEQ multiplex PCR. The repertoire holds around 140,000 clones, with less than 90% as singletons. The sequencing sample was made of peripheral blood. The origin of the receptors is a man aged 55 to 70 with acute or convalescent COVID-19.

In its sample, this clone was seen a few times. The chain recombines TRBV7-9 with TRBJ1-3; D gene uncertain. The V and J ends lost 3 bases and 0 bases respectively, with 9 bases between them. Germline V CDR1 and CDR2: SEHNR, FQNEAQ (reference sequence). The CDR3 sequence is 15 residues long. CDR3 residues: CASSLGRSSGNTIYF. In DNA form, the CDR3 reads TGTGCCAGCAGCTTGGGCCGAAGCTCTGGAAACACCATATATTTT.

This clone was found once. CDR3 in amino acids: CASSDMGAGANVLTF. The DNA of the CDR3 is TGTGCCAGCAGTGATATGGGAGCTGGGGCCAACGTCCTGACTTTC. The chain is built from TRBV7-9 and TRBJ2-6; D might be TRBD2 (5 bases). From germline, CDR1 is SEHNR and CDR2 FQNEAQ (reference sequence). V lost 6 bases to trimming and J lost 2 bases, with 11 bases between them. The CDR3 sequence is 15 residues long. Based on the CDR3 plus reference TRBV7-9 and TRBJ2-6, the full variable domain is DTGVSQNPRHKITKRGQNVTFRCDPISEHNRLYWYRQTLGQGPEFLTYFQNEAQLEKSRLLSDRFSAERPKGSFSTLEIQRTEQGDSAMYLCASSDMGAGANVLTFGAGSRLTVL.

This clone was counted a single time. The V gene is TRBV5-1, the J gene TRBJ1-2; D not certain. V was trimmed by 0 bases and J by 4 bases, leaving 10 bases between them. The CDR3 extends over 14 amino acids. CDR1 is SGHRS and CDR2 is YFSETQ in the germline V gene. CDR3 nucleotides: TGCGCCAGCAGCTTGGACAGACAACTCTATGGCTACACCTTC. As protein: CASSLDRQLYGYTF.

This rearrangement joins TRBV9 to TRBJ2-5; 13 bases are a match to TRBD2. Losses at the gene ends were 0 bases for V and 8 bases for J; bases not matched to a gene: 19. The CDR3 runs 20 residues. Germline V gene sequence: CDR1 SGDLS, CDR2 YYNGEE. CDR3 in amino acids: CASSVEGGGLAGPREGTQYF. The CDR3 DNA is TGTGCCAGCAGCGTAGAGGGAGGGGGACTAGCGGGGCCAAGAGAAGGCACCCAGTACTTC.

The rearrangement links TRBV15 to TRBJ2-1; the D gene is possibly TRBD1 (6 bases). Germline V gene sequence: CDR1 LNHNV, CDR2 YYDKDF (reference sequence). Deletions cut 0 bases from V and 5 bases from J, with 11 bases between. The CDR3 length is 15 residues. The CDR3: CATSRESQGHNEQFF. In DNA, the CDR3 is TGTGCCACCAGCAGAGAGTCACAGGGACACAATGAGCAGTTCTTC.

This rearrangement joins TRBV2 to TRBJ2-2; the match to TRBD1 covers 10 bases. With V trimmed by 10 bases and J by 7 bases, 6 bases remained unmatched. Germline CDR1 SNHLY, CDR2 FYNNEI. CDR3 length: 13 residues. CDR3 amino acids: CATSGQGIGELFF. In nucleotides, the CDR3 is TGTGCCACCTCGGGACAGGGGATCGGGGAGCTGTTTTTT. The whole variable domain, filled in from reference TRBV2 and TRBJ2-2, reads EPEVTQTPSHQVTQMGQEVILRCVPISNHLYFYWYRQILGQKVEFLVSFYNNEISEKSEIFDDQFSVERPDGSNFTLKIRSTKLEDSAMYFCATSGQGIGELFFGEGSRLTVL.

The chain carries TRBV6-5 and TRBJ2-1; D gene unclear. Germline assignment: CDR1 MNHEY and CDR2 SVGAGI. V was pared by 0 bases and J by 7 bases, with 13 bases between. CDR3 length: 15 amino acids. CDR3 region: CASSYSRGKRNEQFF. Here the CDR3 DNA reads TGTGCCAGCAGTTACTCGAGAGGAAAACGGAATGAGCAGTTCTTC.

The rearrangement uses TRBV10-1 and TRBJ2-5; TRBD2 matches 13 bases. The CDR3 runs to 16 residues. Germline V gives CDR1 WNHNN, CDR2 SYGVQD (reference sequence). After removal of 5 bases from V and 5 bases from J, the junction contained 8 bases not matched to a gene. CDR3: CASSSGTSGAPETQYF. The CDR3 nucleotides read TGCGCCAGCAGTTCCGGGACTAGCGGGGCCCCGGAGACCCAGTACTTC.

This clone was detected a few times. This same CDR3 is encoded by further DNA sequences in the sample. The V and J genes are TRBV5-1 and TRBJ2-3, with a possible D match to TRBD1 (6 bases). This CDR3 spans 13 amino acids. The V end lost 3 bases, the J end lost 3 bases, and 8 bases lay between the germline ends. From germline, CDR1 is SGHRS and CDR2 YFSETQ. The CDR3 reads CASSSQGTDTQYF. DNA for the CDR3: TGCGCCAGCAGCTCACAGGGTACAGATACGCAGTATTTT.